This T cell receptor (beta chain) was profiled in a study of cytomegalovirus exposure and HLA in healthy donors. Overall study: In a previous analysis, approximately 110 million unique TCR beta sequences were found from roughly 200 million T cells. Study results and caveats: High sensitivity and specificity were reportedly achieved when the classifier diagnosed cytomegalovirus status. Being indistinguishable, some V segments were excluded, TRBV6-2 and TRBV6-3 among them.

This clone was seen once. Its antigen is still unknown. Each of the donors was a healthy bone marrow donor. The CDR3 has 15 amino acids. The V gene's germline CDR1 is KGHSH and CDR2 LQKENI. Between the trimmed V and J ends, which lost 0 bases and 4 bases, there was a span of 10 bases. A multiplex PCR was run with 60 Vbeta primers and 13 Jbeta primers. Libraries were prepared by immunoSEQ multiplex PCR; TCRdb keeps only in-frame clonotypes and omits some of them. The data show 110,000 or so clones, more than 60% seen once. Sample: PBMCs. The chain has TRBV18 and TRBJ1-5; maybe TRBD1 (5 bases). The sequence derives from a woman aged 40 to 50 in good health and CMV-seropositive. The CDR3 protein is CASSPPGLGNQPQHF. In DNA, the CDR3 is TGTGCCAGCTCACCACCGGGACTGGGGAATCAGCCCCAGCATTTT.